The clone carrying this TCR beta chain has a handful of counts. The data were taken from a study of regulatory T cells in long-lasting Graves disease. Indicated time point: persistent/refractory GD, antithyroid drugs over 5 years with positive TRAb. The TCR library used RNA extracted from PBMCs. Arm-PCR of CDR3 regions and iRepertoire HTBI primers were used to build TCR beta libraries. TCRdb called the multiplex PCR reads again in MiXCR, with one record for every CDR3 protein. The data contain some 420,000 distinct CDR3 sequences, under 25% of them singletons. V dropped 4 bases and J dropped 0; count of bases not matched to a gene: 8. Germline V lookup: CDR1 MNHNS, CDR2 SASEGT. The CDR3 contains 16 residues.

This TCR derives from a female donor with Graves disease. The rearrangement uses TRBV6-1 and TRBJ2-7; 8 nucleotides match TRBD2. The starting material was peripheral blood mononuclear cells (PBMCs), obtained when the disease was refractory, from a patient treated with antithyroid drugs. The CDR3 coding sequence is TGTGCCAGCAGTGGTCCCTCGCGGGAGGTCTCCTACGAGCAGTACTTC. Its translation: CASSGPSREVSYEQYF.